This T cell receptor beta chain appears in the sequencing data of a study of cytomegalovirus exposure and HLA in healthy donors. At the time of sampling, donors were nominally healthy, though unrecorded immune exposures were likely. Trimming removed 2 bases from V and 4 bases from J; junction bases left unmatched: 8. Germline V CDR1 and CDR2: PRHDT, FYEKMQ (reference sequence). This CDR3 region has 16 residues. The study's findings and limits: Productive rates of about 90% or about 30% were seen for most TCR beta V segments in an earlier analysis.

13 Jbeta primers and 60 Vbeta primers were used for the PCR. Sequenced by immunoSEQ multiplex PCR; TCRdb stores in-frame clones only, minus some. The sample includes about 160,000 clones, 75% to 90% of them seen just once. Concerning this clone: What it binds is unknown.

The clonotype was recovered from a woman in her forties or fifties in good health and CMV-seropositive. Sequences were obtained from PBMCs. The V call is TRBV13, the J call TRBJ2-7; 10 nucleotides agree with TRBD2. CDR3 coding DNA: TGTGCCAGCAGCTTACTAGCGGGGGCGGGAGTTTACGAGCAGTACTTC. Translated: CASSLLAGAGVYEQYF. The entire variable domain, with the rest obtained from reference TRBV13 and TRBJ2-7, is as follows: AAGVIQSPRHLIKEKRETATLKCYPIPRHDTVYWYQQGPGQDPQFLISFYEKMQSDKGSIPDRFSAQQFSDYHSELNMSSLELGDSALYFCASSLLAGAGVYEQYFGPGTRLTVT.